The 13 T cell receptor beta chains reported below all come from one sample, sequenced in a study of blood T cell repertoires in COVID-19. Sequenced by immunoSEQ multiplex PCR; TCRdb stores in-frame clones only, minus some. The table includes approximately 350,000 clones, about 88% detected once. The sequencing sample was made of peripheral blood. Receptors originate from a woman in her seventies with COVID-19, enrolled during active disease.

This clone was detected a few times. The rearrangement links TRBV6-5 to TRBJ1-2, with D tentatively TRBD1 (6 bases). Trimming stripped 7 bases from V and 6 bases from J, with 21 bases between. The V gene's germline CDR1 is MNHEY and CDR2 SVGAGI. This CDR3 comprises 15 residues. CDR3 sequence reads: CASMRREGGLDGYTF. CDR3 nucleotide sequence: TGTGCCAGCATGCGACGGGAGGGGGGTTTAGATGGCTACACCTTC.

This chain connects TRBV29-1 to TRBJ1-3; no clear D gene. This CDR3 has 13 amino acids. The V and J ends lost 2 bases and 0 bases respectively, with 5 bases between them. Germline assignment: CDR1 SQVTM and CDR2 ANQGSEA. CDR3 DNA: TGCAGCGTTGAAAGAGGCTCTGGAAACACCATATATTTT. Its protein product is CSVERGSGNTIYF.

This clone was observed a single time. The chain joins TRBV12-5 to TRBJ2-1, with D perhaps TRBD2 (7 bases). The V end lost 1 base, the J end lost 0 bases, and 13 bases lay between the germline ends. This CDR3 is 17 amino acids long. From germline, CDR1 is LGHNT and CDR2 FRNRAP. CDR3 DNA: TGTGCTAGTGGTTTGGGCCGGGGGGCGAGCTCCTACAATGAGCAGTTCTTC. It encodes CASGLGRGASSYNEQFF.

This chain connects TRBV27 to TRBJ1-2; 9 nucleotides align to TRBD1. CDR1 and CDR2 from the germline V gene are MNHEY and SMNVEV (reference sequence). The CDR3 consists of 14 residues. V shed 6 bases, J shed 4 bases, and the junction held 6 bases outside the gene matches. The CDR3 DNA sequence: TGTGCCAGCAGACCGGGACAGGGAAGCTATGGCTACACCTTC. Translated, it gives CASRPGQGSYGYTF.

The J gene is TRBJ2-1, the V gene TRBV9; possibly TRBD2 for D (5 bases). Germline V gene sequence: CDR1 SGDLS, CDR2 YYNGEE. This CDR3 has 15 amino acids. V gave up 0 bases and J gave up 8 bases, with 15 bases separating them. The CDR3 reads CASSVAGSGLYEQFF. The DNA of the CDR3 is TGTGCCAGCAGCGTAGCGGGGTCCGGTCTATATGAGCAGTTCTTC.

The V and J genes are TRBV20-1 and TRBJ1-4, with a tentative D call TRBD1 (5 bases). The CDR3 is 14 residues long. The germline gives CDR1 DFQATT, CDR2 SNEGSKA (reference sequence). The V gene lost 3 bases and the J gene lost 4 bases, with 12 bases spanning the gap. Here the CDR3 reads CSASKGGGNEKLFF. CDR3 coding DNA: TGCAGTGCTAGTAAGGGCGGGGGTAATGAAAAACTGTTTTTT.

This clone was counted a few times. The rearrangement uses TRBV19 and TRBJ1-2, with a weak D call TRBD1 (5 bases). Germline CDR1 and CDR2: LNHDA and SQIVND (reference sequence). V was pared by 3 bases and J by 7 bases, with 15 bases between. The CDR3 runs to 14 residues. The CDR3 DNA follows: TGTGCCAGTAGTATGGCGCAGGGTTCTCTTGGCTACACCTTC. Translated, it gives CASSMAQGSLGYTF.

The chain employs TRBV27 and TRBJ1-1; D gene unclear. This CDR3 has 18 amino acids. Per the germline V gene, CDR1 is MNHEY and CDR2 is SMNVEV (reference sequence). V dropped 0 bases and J dropped 3 bases, with 20 bases sitting between them. CDR3 amino acids: CASSLSGAGAGWYTEAFF. The CDR3 DNA sequence: TGTGCCAGCAGTTTATCGGGAGCTGGAGCGGGGTGGTACACTGAAGCTTTCTTT.

This chain uses TRBV2 with TRBJ1-2, with 7 bases lining up with TRBD1. Germline V gene lookup returns CDR1 SNHLY and CDR2 FYNNEI. The CDR3 runs to 15 residues. The J segment lost 4 bases and the V segment lost 6 bases, leaving 11 bases of the junction unmatched. CDR3 in DNA: TGTGCCAGCAGGAAGGGGGCCGGGGCTTCCTATGGCTACACCTTC. This translates into CASRKGAGASYGYTF. Complete variable domain (other parts from reference TRBV2 and TRBJ1-2): EPEVTQTPSHQVTQMGQEVILRCVPISNHLYFYWYRQILGQKVEFLVSFYNNEISEKSEIFDDQFSVERPDGSNFTLKIRSTKLEDSAMYFCASRKGAGASYGYTFGSGTRLTVV.

This chain joins TRBV18 and TRBJ1-1; 8 bases align to TRBD1. CDR1 and CDR2 (germline): KGHSH, LQKENI. CDR3 length equals 15 residues. V lost 3 bases to trimming and J lost 2 bases; unmatched junction nucleotides: 5. CDR3 protein: CASSPRTGSNTEAFF. In nucleotides, the CDR3 is TGTGCCAGCTCACCCCGGACAGGGTCAAACACTGAAGCTTTCTTT.

The rearrangement uses TRBV21-1 and TRBJ1-6; the table's D call TRBD1 went unverified against the DNA. TRBV21-1 is assigned pseudogene status. The CDR3 length is 14 residues. The CDR3 sequence is CASSVRSRGSPLHF. Written as DNA, the CDR3 is TGTGCCAGCAGCGTGCGTTCTAGGGGGTCACCCCTCCACTTT.

This chain uses TRBV25-1 with TRBJ1-1; D gene ambiguous. From germline, CDR1 is MGHDK and CDR2 SYGVNS. Trimming shortened V by 3 bases and J by 3 bases, and 11 bases separated the two germline ends. CDR3 length: 14 residues. The CDR3 loop reads CASSDRTGDTEAFF. The CDR3 DNA follows: TGTGCCAGCAGTGACAGGACTGGAGACACTGAAGCTTTCTTT.

V gene TRBV7-2 combines with J gene TRBJ1-2; D might be TRBD1 (6 bases). V lost 7 bases and J 2 bases, leaving 20 bases between the germline ends. The CDR3 totals 16 residues. Germline CDR1 and CDR2: SGHTA and FQGNSA. The DNA for the CDR3 is TGTGCCAGCACCTCCTCTGCGACAGGTGGAAACTATGGCTACACCTTC. Its translation is CASTSSATGGNYGYTF.